Listed below are T cell receptor beta chains from one sample, sequenced in a study of cytomegalovirus exposure and HLA in healthy donors. Profiled with immunoSEQ multiplex PCR; TCRdb holds only in-frame clones, not every one. The profile shows roughly 100,000 clones, about 75% of them singletons. Sequencing was done on a sample of PBMCs. These TCRs come from a woman aged 40 to 50 in good health and CMV-seronegative. CDR3s include the opening cysteine and the closing phenylalanine or tryptophan. The order of the fields is D gene, CDR3 length, clone size, J gene, V gene, CDR3 protein, CDR3 DNA. A D gene is named only where the DNA matches it firmly. Rows give clone size only sometimes, using once, few, many, or a class for an expanded clone.

D: .
length: 17
size: .
J: TRBJ2-2
V: TRBV7-9
CDR3: CASSSATGTVNTGELFF
DNA: TGTGCCAGCAGCTCCGCAACCGGGACTGTGAACACCGGGGAGCTGTTTTTT

D: TRBD2
length: 17
size: .
J: TRBJ2-5
V: TRBV5-1
CDR3: CASSLNYRGGALETQYF
DNA: TGCGCCAGCAGCTTGAATTATCGCGGGGGGGCTTTGGAGACCCAGTACTTC

D: TRBD2
length: 15
size: .
J: TRBJ2-3
V: TRBV10-3
CDR3: CATSRLAGDTDTQYF
DNA: TGTGCCACCTCCCGACTAGCGGGGGACACAGATACGCAGTATTTT

D: .
length: 16
size: few
J: TRBJ1-1
V: TRBV2
CDR3: CASSGRGGRLNTEAFF
DNA: TGTGCCAGCAGTGGAAGGGGCGGACGTCTGAACACTGAAGCTTTCTTT

D: .
length: 13
size: .
J: TRBJ1-6
V: TRBV7-3
CDR3: CASSLWENSPLHF
DNA: TGTGCCAGCAGCTTATGGGAGAATTCACCCCTCCACTTT

D: .
length: 12
size: .
J: TRBJ2-3
V: TRBV9
CDR3: CASSSGPNTQYF
DNA: TGTGCCAGCTCCTCTGGGCCGAATACGCAGTATTTT

D: TRBD2
length: 15
size: once
J: TRBJ2-7
V: TRBV18
CDR3: CASSPRRGSGPEQYF
DNA: TGTGCCAGCTCTCCTCGCCGGGGTAGCGGGCCCGAGCAGTACTTC

D: TRBD1
length: 16
size: .
J: TRBJ1-2
V: TRBV6-5
CDR3: CASSYSLGGSHVEYTF
DNA: TGTGCCAGCAGTTACTCGTTAGGGGGCTCCCACGTCGAATATACCTTC

D: .
length: 16
size: .
J: TRBJ2-1
V: TRBV7-2
CDR3: CASSLRWAGDNNEQFF
DNA: TGTGCCAGCAGCTTAAGGTGGGCAGGTGATAACAATGAGCAGTTCTTC

D: .
length: 17
size: .
J: TRBJ2-7
V: TRBV7-8
CDR3: CASSPQGGGGRISEQYF
DNA: TGTGCCAGCAGCCCCCAGGGTGGAGGGGGCAGGATAAGCGAGCAGTACTTC

D: .
length: 13
size: .
J: TRBJ1-1
V: TRBV12-5
CDR3: CASGIDRYSEAFF
DNA: TGTGCTAGTGGTATTGACAGGTACTCTGAAGCTTTCTTT

D: TRBD2
length: 15
size: .
J: TRBJ2-1
V: TRBV9
CDR3: CASSVTAGGPDEQFF
DNA: TGTGCCAGCAGCGTAACAGCGGGGGGGCCGGATGAGCAGTTCTTC

D: TRBD1
length: 13
size: .
J: TRBJ2-1
V: TRBV2
CDR3: CASMSDRGNEQFF
DNA: TGTGCCAGCATGTCGGACAGGGGCAATGAGCAGTTCTTC

D: .
length: 16
size: .
J: TRBJ1-1
V: TRBV5-8
CDR3: CASSLGLHSWNTEAFF
DNA: TGTGCCAGCAGCCTGGGGCTGCACAGTTGGAACACTGAAGCTTTCTTT

D: TRBD1
length: 14
size: .
J: TRBJ1-6
V: TRBV30
CDR3: CAWSKDRELGALHF
DNA: TGTGCCTGGAGTAAGGACAGGGAGCTCGGGGCCCTCCACTTT

D: TRBD2
length: 16
size: .
J: TRBJ2-5
V: TRBV5-1
CDR3: CASSLPGTSIGETQYF
DNA: TGCGCCAGCAGCCTACCCGGGACTAGCATCGGAGAGACCCAGTACTTC

D: .
length: 15
size: few
J: TRBJ2-7
V: TRBV11-2
CDR3: CASSLGGGPLWEQYF
DNA: TGTGCCAGCAGCTTAGGGGGGGGCCCTTTGTGGGAGCAGTACTTC

D: .
length: 14
size: .
J: TRBJ2-4
V: TRBV19
CDR3: CASSIERLKNIQYF
DNA: TGTGCCAGTAGTATAGAGAGGCTTAAAAACATTCAGTACTTC

D: .
length: 13
size: .
J: TRBJ1-1
V: TRBV7-2
CDR3: CASSRGQNTEAFF
DNA: TGTGCCAGCAGTAGGGGACAGAACACTGAAGCTTTCTTT

D: TRBD1
length: 17
size: .
J: TRBJ2-6
V: TRBV7-9
CDR3: CASSPDRGTSGANVLTF
DNA: TGTGCCAGCAGCCCGGACAGGGGGACCTCTGGGGCCAACGTCCTGACTTTC

D: .
length: 17
size: .
J: TRBJ1-4
V: TRBV18
CDR3: CASSPDRPGPLNEKLFF
DNA: TGTGCCAGCTCACCGGACAGACCAGGGCCCTTAAATGAAAAACTGTTTTTT

D: TRBD2
length: 15
size: .
J: TRBJ2-1
V: TRBV5-1
CDR3: CASSNPGLGFNEQFF
DNA: TGCGCCAGCTCCAACCCGGGACTAGGGTTCAATGAGCAGTTCTTC

D: .
length: 12
size: .
J: TRBJ1-3
V: TRBV10-2
CDR3: CASSEEGNTIYF
DNA: TGCGCCAGCAGTGAAGAGGGAAACACCATATATTTT

D: .
length: 13
size: .
J: TRBJ1-1
V: TRBV2
CDR3: CASHYGGATEAFF
DNA: TGTGCCAGCCACTACGGCGGCGCCACTGAAGCTTTCTTT

D: TRBD1
length: 14
size: .
J: TRBJ1-2
V: TRBV9
CDR3: CASSVAPGTDGYTF
DNA: TGTGCCAGCAGCGTAGCGCCAGGGACAGATGGCTACACCTTC

D: .
length: 14
size: .
J: TRBJ1-2
V: TRBV6-5
CDR3: CASSYGAGLYGYTF
DNA: TGTGCCAGCAGTTACGGTGCAGGGCTATATGGCTACACCTTC

D: TRBD1
length: 16
size: .
J: TRBJ1-3
V: TRBV30
CDR3: CAWKVAGGASGNTIYF
DNA: TGTGCCTGGAAGGTTGCAGGGGGCGCCTCTGGAAACACCATATATTTT

D: TRBD1
length: 14
size: .
J: TRBJ2-5
V: TRBV7-3
CDR3: CASSLSGGGETPYF
DNA: TGTGCCAGCAGCTTATCAGGGGGTGGAGAGACCCCGTACTTC

D: TRBD1
length: 16
size: .
J: TRBJ2-7
V: TRBV5-1
CDR3: CASSLGSAGGIYEQYF
DNA: TGCGCCAGCAGCTTGGGTTCGGCAGGGGGCATTTACGAGCAGTACTTC

D: TRBD2
length: 17
size: .
J: TRBJ2-2
V: TRBV7-3
CDR3: CASSVTSSGGGTGELFF
DNA: TGTGCCAGCAGCGTAACATCTAGCGGGGGGGGCACCGGGGAGCTGTTTTTT

D: TRBD1
length: 16
size: .
J: TRBJ2-3
V: TRBV23-1
CDR3: CASTNNSTGCVDTQYF
DNA: TGCGCCAGCACAAATAATTCGACAGGGTGTGTAGATACGCAGTATTTT

D: .
length: 14
size: .
J: TRBJ2-3
V: TRBV27
CDR3: CASSLGGLTDTQYF
DNA: TGTGCCAGCAGTTTGGGGGGGCTCACAGATACGCAGTATTTT

D: TRBD2
length: 16
size: .
J: TRBJ2-1
V: TRBV5-1
CDR3: CASSRSLADSYNEQFF
DNA: TGCGCCAGCAGCCGGTCACTAGCGGACTCCTACAATGAGCAGTTCTTC

D: .
length: 13
size: .
J: TRBJ2-7
V: TRBV7-9
CDR3: CASSLRGGYEQYF
DNA: TGTGCCAGCAGCTTAAGGGGGGGCTACGAGCAGTACTTC

D: .
length: 17
size: .
J: TRBJ1-6
V: TRBV7-3
CDR3: CASSLTFRARPNSPLHF
DNA: TGTGCCAGCAGCTTAACGTTCAGGGCCAGGCCGAATTCACCCCTCCACTTT

D: .
length: 16
size: .
J: TRBJ2-4
V: TRBV4-3
CDR3: CASSQAIQPAKNIQYF
DNA: TGCGCCAGCAGCCAAGCGATACAACCAGCCAAAAACATTCAGTACTTC

D: .
length: 13
size: .
J: TRBJ1-1
V: TRBV29-1
CDR3: CSVTRALNTEAFF
DNA: TGCAGCGTTACCAGAGCGTTGAACACTGAAGCTTTCTTT

D: .
length: 13
size: .
J: TRBJ2-7
V: TRBV27
CDR3: CASSFSREGLQYF
DNA: TGTGCCAGCAGTTTTTCCAGGGAAGGCTTGCAGTACTTC

D: .
length: 16
size: .
J: TRBJ2-3
V: TRBV11-2
CDR3: CASSLDHAPRRDTQYF
DNA: TGTGCCAGCAGCTTAGATCATGCCCCCCGGAGGGATACGCAGTATTTT

D: TRBD2
length: 16
size: .
J: TRBJ2-2
V: TRBV5-1
CDR3: CASSLEGAGLGGELFF
DNA: TGCGCCAGCAGCTTGGAAGGAGCGGGGCTGGGCGGGGAGCTGTTTTTT

D: TRBD1
length: 14
size: .
J: TRBJ1-4
V: TRBV29-1
CDR3: CSVWTGDYNEKLFF
DNA: TGCAGCGTCTGGACAGGGGACTATAATGAAAAACTGTTTTTT

D: .
length: 10
size: .
J: TRBJ1-2
V: TRBV6-5
CDR3: CACYNMGYTF
DNA: TGTGCCTGCTATAATATGGGCTACACCTTC

D: .
length: 15
size: .
J: TRBJ2-6
V: TRBV19
CDR3: CASSRGSGGANVLTF
DNA: TGTGCCAGTAGCAGGGGTTCAGGTGGGGCCAACGTCCTGACTTTC

D: TRBD2
length: 15
size: .
J: TRBJ2-7
V: TRBV5-8
CDR3: CASSLFGGSSYEQYF
DNA: TGTGCCAGCAGCTTGTTCGGCGGGAGCTCCTACGAGCAGTACTTC

D: TRBD1
length: 15
size: few
J: TRBJ1-5
V: TRBV6-5
CDR3: CASSQRDREGQPQHF
DNA: TGTGCCAGCAGTCAAAGGGACAGGGAAGGACAGCCCCAGCATTTT

D: .
length: 15
size: few
J: TRBJ2-3
V: TRBV5-1
CDR3: CASSLVGGITDTQYF
DNA: TGCGCCAGCAGCTTGGTTGGAGGGATCACAGATACGCAGTATTTT

D: .
length: 14
size: .
J: TRBJ2-7
V: TRBV2
CDR3: CASNGRDRSYEQYF
DNA: TGTGCCAGCAACGGTCGGGATAGGTCCTACGAGCAGTACTTC

D: .
length: 15
size: .
J: TRBJ2-7
V: TRBV27
CDR3: CASTLGFRGSYEQYF
DNA: TGTGCCAGCACCCTAGGCTTTAGGGGCAGCTACGAGCAGTACTTC

D: TRBD1
length: 18
size: .
J: TRBJ1-5
V: TRBV7-9
CDR3: CASSLAHSRDRVNQPQHF
DNA: TGTGCCAGCAGCTTAGCGCATTCAAGGGACAGGGTCAACCAGCCCCAGCATTTT

D: .
length: 13
size: .
J: TRBJ2-3
V: TRBV30
CDR3: CAWSPGAADTQYF
DNA: TGTGCCTGGAGTCCTGGGGCAGCAGATACGCAGTATTTT

D: TRBD2
length: 15
size: .
J: TRBJ2-5
V: TRBV5-4
CDR3: CASSDRRTSRETQYF
DNA: TGTGCCAGCAGCGATAGACGGACTAGCCGGGAGACCCAGTACTTC

D: TRBD1
length: 14
size: .
J: TRBJ2-1
V: TRBV7-3
CDR3: CASSIDRGYNEQFF
DNA: TGTGCCAGCAGCATCGACAGGGGGTACAATGAGCAGTTCTTC

D: TRBD1
length: 15
size: once
J: TRBJ1-1
V: TRBV6-6
CDR3: CASSYSGTVNTEAFF
DNA: TGTGCCAGCAGTTACTCAGGGACAGTGAACACTGAAGCTTTCTTT